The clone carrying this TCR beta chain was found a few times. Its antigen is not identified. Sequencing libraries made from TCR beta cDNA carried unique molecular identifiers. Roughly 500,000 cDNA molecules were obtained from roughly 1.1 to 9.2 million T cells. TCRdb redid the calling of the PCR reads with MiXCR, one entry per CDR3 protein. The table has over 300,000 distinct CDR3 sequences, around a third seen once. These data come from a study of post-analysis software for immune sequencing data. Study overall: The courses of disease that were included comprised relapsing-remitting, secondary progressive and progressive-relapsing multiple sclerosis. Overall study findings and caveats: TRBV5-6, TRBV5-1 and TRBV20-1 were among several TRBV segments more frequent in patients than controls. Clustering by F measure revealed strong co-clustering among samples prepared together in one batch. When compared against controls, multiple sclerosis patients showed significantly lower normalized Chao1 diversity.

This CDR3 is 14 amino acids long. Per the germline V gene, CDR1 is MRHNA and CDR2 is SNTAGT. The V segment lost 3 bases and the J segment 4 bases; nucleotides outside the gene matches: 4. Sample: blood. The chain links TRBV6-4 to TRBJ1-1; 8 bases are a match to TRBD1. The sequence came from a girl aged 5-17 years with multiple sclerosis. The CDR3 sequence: CASSEQGGFTEAFF. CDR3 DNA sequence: TGTGCCAGCAGTGAACAGGGGGGATTCACTGAAGCTTTCTTT.